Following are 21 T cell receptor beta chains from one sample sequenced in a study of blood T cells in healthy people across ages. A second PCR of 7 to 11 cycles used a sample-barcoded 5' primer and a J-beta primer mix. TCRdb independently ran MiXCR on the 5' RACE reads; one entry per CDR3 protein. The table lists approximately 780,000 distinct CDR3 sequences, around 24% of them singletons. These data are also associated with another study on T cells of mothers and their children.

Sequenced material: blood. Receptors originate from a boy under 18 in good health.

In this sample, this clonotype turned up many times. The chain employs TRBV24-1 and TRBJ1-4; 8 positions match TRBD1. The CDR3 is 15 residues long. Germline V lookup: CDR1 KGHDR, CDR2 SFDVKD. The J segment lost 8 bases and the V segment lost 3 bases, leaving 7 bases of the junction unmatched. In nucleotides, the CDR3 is TGTGCCACCAGTGATCCCGGGACAGGAGGAGAAAAACTGTTTTTT. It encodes CATSDPGTGGEKLFF.

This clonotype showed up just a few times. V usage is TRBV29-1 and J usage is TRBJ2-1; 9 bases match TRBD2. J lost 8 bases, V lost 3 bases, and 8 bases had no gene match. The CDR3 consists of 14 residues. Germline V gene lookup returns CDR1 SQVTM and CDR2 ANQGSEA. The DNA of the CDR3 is TGCAGCGTTGAGACTAGCGGTCAAAGGTATGAGCAGTTCTTC. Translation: CSVETSGQRYEQFF.

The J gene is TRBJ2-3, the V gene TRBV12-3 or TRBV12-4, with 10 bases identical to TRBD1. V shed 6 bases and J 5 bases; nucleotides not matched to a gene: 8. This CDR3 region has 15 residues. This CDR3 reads CASRPRQGAGDTQYF. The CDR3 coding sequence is TGTGCCAGCAGACCTCGACAGGGGGCGGGAGATACGCAGTATTTT.

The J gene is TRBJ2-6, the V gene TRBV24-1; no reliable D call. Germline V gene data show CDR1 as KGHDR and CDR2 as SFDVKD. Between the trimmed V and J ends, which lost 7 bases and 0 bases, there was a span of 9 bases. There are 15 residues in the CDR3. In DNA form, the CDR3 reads TGTGCCACCAGCGGACGGAACTCTGGGGCCAACGTCCTGACTTTC. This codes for CATSGRNSGANVLTF.

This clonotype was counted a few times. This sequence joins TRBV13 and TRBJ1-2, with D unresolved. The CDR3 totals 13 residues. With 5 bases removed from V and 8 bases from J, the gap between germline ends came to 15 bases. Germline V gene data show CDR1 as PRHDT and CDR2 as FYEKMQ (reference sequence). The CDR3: CASSPSPPRGYTF. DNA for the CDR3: TGTGCCAGCAGCCCGTCCCCTCCTCGGGGCTACACCTTC.

In DNA, the CDR3 is TGTGCCAGCAGCTGGGGACAGGGTGGCCAAGAGACCCAGTACTTC. The encoded protein is CASSWGQGGQETQYF. This chain joins TRBV7-9 and TRBJ2-5, with 9 bases fitting TRBD1. The ends lost 4 bases at V and 1 base at J; junction bases unmatched: 4. The CDR3 spans 15 residues. The germline V gene encodes CDR1 SEHNR and CDR2 FQNEAQ (reference sequence). The full variable domain, with the rest looked up from reference TRBV7-9 and TRBJ2-5, is DTGVSQNPRHKITKRGQNVTFRCDPISEHNRLYWYRQTLGQGPEFLTYFQNEAQLEKSRLLSDRFSAERPKGSFSTLEIQRTEQGDSAMYLCASSWGQGGQETQYFGPGTRLLVL.

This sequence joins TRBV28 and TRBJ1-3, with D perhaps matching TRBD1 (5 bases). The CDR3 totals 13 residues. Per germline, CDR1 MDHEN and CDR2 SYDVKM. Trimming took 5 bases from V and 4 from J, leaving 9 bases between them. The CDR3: CASSRWTGNTIYF. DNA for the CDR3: TGTGCCAGCAGTCGATGGACAGGAAACACCATATATTTT.

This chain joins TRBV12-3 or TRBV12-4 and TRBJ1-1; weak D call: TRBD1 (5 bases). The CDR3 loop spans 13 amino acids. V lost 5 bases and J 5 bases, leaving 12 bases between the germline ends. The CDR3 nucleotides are TGTGCCAGCAGTGCTCCGGGGGGAACTGAAGCTTTCTTT. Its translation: CASSAPGGTEAFF.

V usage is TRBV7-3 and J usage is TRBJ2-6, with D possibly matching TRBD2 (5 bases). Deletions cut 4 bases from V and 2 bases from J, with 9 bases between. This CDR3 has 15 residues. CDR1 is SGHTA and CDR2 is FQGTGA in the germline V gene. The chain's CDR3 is CASSSGWPGANVLTF. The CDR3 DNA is TGTGCCAGCAGCTCGGGGTGGCCTGGGGCCAACGTCCTGACTTTC.

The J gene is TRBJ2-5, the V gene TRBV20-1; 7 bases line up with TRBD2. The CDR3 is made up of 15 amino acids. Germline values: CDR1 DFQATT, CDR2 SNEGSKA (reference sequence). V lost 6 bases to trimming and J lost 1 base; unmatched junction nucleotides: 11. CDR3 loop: CSATFRGEVQETQYF. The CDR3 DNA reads TGCAGTGCCACGTTTCGGGGGGAAGTCCAAGAGACCCAGTACTTC.

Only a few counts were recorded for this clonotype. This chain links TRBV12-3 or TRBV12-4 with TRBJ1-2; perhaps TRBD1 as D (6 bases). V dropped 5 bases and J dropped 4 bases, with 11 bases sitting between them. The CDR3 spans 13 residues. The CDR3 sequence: CASSHRATYGYTF. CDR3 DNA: TGTGCCAGCAGTCACAGGGCAACCTATGGCTACACCTTC.

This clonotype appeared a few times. CDR3: CASSQGYGGETQYF. CDR3 coding DNA: TGCGCCAGCAGCCAAGGGTACGGGGGGGAGACCCAGTACTTC. The rearrangement joins TRBV4-1 to TRBJ2-5; 7 bases are shared with TRBD2. The germline gives CDR1 MGHRA, CDR2 YSYEKL. This CDR3 spans 14 amino acids. The junction had 4 bases not matched to a gene; V was cut back by 1 base and J by 5 bases.

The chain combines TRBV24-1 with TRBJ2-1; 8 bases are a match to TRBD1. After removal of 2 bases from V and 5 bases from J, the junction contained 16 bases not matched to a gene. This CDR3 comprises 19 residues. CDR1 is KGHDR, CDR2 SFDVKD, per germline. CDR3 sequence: CATSDWTGKFEGVDNEQFF. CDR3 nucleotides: TGTGCCACCAGTGATTGGACAGGGAAGTTCGAAGGGGTTGACAATGAGCAGTTCTTC.

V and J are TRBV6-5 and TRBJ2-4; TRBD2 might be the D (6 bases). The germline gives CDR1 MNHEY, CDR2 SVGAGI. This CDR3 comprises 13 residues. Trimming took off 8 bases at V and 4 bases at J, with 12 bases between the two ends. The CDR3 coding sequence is TGTGCCAGCTCCGGGACTCCAAAAAACATTCAGTACTTC. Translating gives CASSGTPKNIQYF.

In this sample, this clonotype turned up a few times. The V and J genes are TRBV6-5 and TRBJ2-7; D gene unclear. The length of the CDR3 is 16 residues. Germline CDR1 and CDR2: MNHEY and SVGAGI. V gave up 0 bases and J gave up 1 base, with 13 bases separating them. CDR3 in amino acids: CASSYSVDTMSYEQYF. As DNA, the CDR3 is TGTGCCAGCAGTTACTCCGTAGACACAATGTCCTACGAGCAGTACTTC.

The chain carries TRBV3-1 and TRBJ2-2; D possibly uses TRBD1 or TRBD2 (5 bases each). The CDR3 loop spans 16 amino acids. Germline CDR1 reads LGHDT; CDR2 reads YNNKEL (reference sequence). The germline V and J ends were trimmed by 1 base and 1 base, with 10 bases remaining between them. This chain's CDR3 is CASSQGGTWNTGELFF. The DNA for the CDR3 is TGTGCCAGCAGCCAAGGGGGGACGTGGAACACCGGGGAGCTGTTTTTT.

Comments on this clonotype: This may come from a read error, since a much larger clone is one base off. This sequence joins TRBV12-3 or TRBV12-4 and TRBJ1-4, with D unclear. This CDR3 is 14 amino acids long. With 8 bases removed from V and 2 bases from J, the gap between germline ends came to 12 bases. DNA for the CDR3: TGTGCCAGCGGTCCTGAATATACTAATGAAAAACTGTTTTTT. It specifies CASGPEYTNEKLFF.

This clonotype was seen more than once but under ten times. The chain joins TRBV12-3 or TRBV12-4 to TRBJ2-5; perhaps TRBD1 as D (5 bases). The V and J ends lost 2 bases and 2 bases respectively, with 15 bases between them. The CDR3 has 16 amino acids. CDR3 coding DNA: TGTGCCAGCAGTTTACAAAGGACAAACTGGCAAGAGACCCAGTACTTC. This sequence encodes CASSLQRTNWQETQYF.

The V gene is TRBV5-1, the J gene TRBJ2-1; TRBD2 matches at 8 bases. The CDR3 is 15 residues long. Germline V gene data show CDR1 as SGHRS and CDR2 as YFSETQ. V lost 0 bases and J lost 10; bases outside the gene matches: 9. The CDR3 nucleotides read TGCGCCAGCAGCTTGGTCAGCGGGGGAGTAAAAGAGCAGTTCTTC. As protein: CASSLVSGGVKEQFF.

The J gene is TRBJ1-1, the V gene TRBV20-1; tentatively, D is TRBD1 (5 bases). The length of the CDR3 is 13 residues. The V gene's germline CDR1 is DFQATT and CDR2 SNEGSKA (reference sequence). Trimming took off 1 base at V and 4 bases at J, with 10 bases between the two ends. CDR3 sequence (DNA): TGCAGTGCTAGAGTTCCGGGGCCCACTGAAGCTTTCTTT. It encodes CSARVPGPTEAFF.

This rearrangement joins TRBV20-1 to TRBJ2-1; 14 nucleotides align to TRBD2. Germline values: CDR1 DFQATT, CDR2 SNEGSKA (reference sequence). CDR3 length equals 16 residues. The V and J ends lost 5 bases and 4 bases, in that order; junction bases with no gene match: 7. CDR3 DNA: TGCAGTGCTCCCTCAAGACTAGCGGGGGGGTACAATGAGCAGTTCTTC. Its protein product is CSAPSRLAGGYNEQFF.